The 18 T cell receptor beta chains presented below share a single source sample, sequenced in a study of metastatic and nonmetastatic thyroid tumors. Using MiXCR, TCRdb re-called clones from the PCR reads. The sample lists roughly 40,000 clones; 20% to 25% were seen once. Patients were all untreated before their thyroid surgery. Sequenced sample: tumor tissue. Receptors originate from a female donor with papillary thyroid cancer or a benign thyroid nodule (not recorded which). Some clones in this sample may be carry-over from other donors' samples.

This clone was detected many times. The genes are TRBV24-1 and TRBJ2-2, with D uncertain. Trimming shortened V by 0 bases and J by 6 bases, and 4 bases separated the two germline ends. The CDR3 covers 13 residues. Germline loops: CDR1 KGHDR, CDR2 SFDVKD. CDR3: CATSDLSSGELFF. Here the CDR3 DNA reads TGTGCCACCAGTGATTTGAGTTCCGGGGAGCTGTTTTTT.

This clone is labeled large. J is TRBJ2-2 and V is TRBV15, with D unresolved. The CDR3 length is 13 residues. Trimming removed 5 bases at V and 6 bases at J, with 10 bases between. Germline CDR1 reads LNHNV; CDR2 reads YYDKDF (reference sequence). CDR3 sequence reads: CATSGTPAGELFF. The CDR3 DNA reads TGTGCCACCAGCGGCACGCCGGCCGGGGAGCTGTTTTTT.

On this clone itself: A much larger clone lies a single base off, so this may be a read error. This likely comes from a read error, as the CDR3 has no conserved phenylalanine or tryptophan at its end. The CDR3 sequence: CASNPQFSDEQYL. The CDR3 DNA sequence: TGTGCCAGCAACCCACAGTTTTCCGACGAGCAGTACCTC. V usage is TRBV2 and J usage is TRBJ2-7; no reliable D call. V was clipped by 7 bases and J by 5 bases, with 15 bases between them. This CDR3 is built from 13 residues. CDR1 and CDR2 from the germline V gene are SNHLY and FYNNEI.

The chain uses TRBV20-1 and TRBJ2-7; the D call may be TRBD1 or TRBD2 (5 bases each). Germline CDR1 DFQATT, CDR2 SNEGSKA (reference sequence). The CDR3 covers 15 residues. V dropped 0 bases and J dropped 5 bases, with 17 bases sitting between them. The CDR3 DNA reads as TGCAGTGCTAGAGATCCTCGGGGACCTCCTAACGAGCAGTACTTC. It yields the protein CSARDPRGPPNEQYF.

This clone was seen many times. Other DNA sequences from this sample encode an identical CDR3 as well. The chain has TRBV20-1 and TRBJ2-7; perhaps TRBD2 as D (6 bases). Trimming removed 6 bases from V and 5 bases from J, with 23 bases in between. In germline, CDR1 is DFQATT, CDR2 SNEGSKA (reference sequence). The CDR3 is 15 residues long. CDR3 in amino acids: CSADLTPQASDEQYF. CDR3 in DNA: TGCAGTGCGGACCTCACCCCGCAGGCTAGCGACGAGCAGTACTTC.

This clone was counted many times. DNA of the CDR3: TGTGCCAGCAGCGCCAGGGCCGGCTACACCTTC. Protein: CASSARAGYTF. The chain carries TRBV12-3 or TRBV12-4 and TRBJ1-2, with D possibly being TRBD1 (5 bases). V lost 6 bases and J lost 8, with 10 bases in between. This CDR3 has 11 residues.

This clone has more than one count but fewer than ten. This chain connects TRBV6-1 to TRBJ1-3; 10 bases are a match to TRBD1. With V trimmed by 5 bases and J by 3 bases, 7 bases remained unmatched. In germline, CDR1 is MNHNS, CDR2 SASEGT. CDR3 size: 16 residues. The CDR3 protein is CASSRGQGGFGNTIYF. In DNA form, the CDR3 reads TGTGCCAGCAGTCGAGGACAGGGGGGATTTGGAAACACCATATATTTT.

This chain uses TRBV27 with TRBJ1-2, with 7 bases identical to TRBD1. V shed 3 bases and J 4 bases; nucleotides not matched to a gene: 8. Germline CDR1 is MNHEY and CDR2 is SMNVEV (reference sequence). The CDR3 spans 15 residues. CDR3 sequence reads: CASSFTPTGSYGYTF. The CDR3, as DNA: TGTGCCAGCAGTTTTACCCCGACAGGGAGCTATGGCTACACCTTC.

The table lists this clone with many counts. The chain links TRBV27 to TRBJ2-3; D perhaps matches TRBD1 (6 bases). Deletions cut 1 base from V and 0 bases from J, with 11 bases between. Germline V gene data show CDR1 as MNHEY and CDR2 as SMNVEV (reference sequence). The CDR3 sequence is 16 residues long. The CDR3 region has the DNA TGTGCCAGCAGTTTATTTACAGGGCCTAGCACAGATACGCAGTATTTT. It is translated as CASSLFTGPSTDTQYF.

The chain recombines TRBV3-1 with TRBJ2-7, with 7 bases that match TRBD2. This CDR3 has 14 amino acids. J gave up 4 bases and V 4 bases, and 7 bases lay outside the gene matches. Germline loops: CDR1 LGHDT, CDR2 YNNKEL (reference sequence). CDR3 in DNA: TGTGCCAGCAGCCTATCTAGCGGAAGTTACGAGCAGTACTTC. It encodes CASSLSSGSYEQYF.

This clone was seen at least ten times. This chain uses TRBV12-3 or TRBV12-4 with TRBJ1-4; tentative D call: TRBD1 (6 bases). The CDR3 spans 17 residues. Trimming left V 5 bases short and J 2 bases short, with 18 bases between. CDR3 bases: TGTGCCAGCAGTCCGGGCCTGGGGGGGGCCACTAATGAAAAACTGTTTTTT. Amino acid sequence: CASSPGLGGATNEKLFF.

Many counts were recorded for this clone. The chain joins TRBV29-1 to TRBJ2-5, with 8 bases fitting TRBD2. This CDR3 has 16 residues. V shed 0 bases, J shed 6 bases, and the junction held 12 bases outside the gene matches. The germline V gene has CDR1 SQVTM and CDR2 ANQGSEA. This CDR3 reads CSVEDLRTSRDKTQYF. In DNA, the CDR3 is TGCAGCGTTGAAGATCTTCGGACTAGCAGGGATAAGACCCAGTACTTC.

V usage is TRBV5-1 and J usage is TRBJ2-7; 10 bases fit TRBD2. Germline CDR1 is SGHRS and CDR2 is YFSETQ. This CDR3 is 18 amino acids long. The trim removed 4 bases at V and 3 bases at J, leaving 16 bases unmatched. The CDR3 coding sequence is TGCGCCAGCAGCCGGGCTTTAGCGGGAGGTGGCGAGAGCTACGAGCAGTACTTC. Amino acids: CASSRALAGGGESYEQYF.

The gene calls are TRBV5-1 and TRBJ2-7, with D maybe TRBD2 (5 bases). Germline V CDR1 and CDR2: SGHRS, YFSETQ. The ends were cut back, 1 base at V and 5 bases at J, with 13 bases in the middle. This CDR3 spans 14 amino acids. The CDR3 here is CASSLSGDGDEQYF. CDR3 nucleotide sequence: TGCGCCAGCAGCTTGTCCGGGGATGGTGACGAGCAGTACTTC.

This clone was found a few times. The chain joins TRBV12-5 to TRBJ1-2; 10 bases line up with TRBD1. Trimming at V came to 1 base and at J to 8 bases, leaving 1 base not matched to a gene. The CDR3 spans 13 residues. Germline CDR1 and CDR2: LGHNT and FRNRAP. This CDR3 is CASGLGTGGGYTF. As DNA, the CDR3 is TGTGCTAGTGGTTTGGGGACAGGGGGAGGCTACACCTTC.

The J gene is TRBJ2-7, the V gene TRBV6-5; tentatively, D is TRBD1 (6 bases). The length of the CDR3 is 15 residues. Germline CDR1 MNHEY, CDR2 SVGAGI. Trimming shortened V by 2 bases and J by 5 bases, and 16 bases separated the two germline ends. The CDR3 bases are TGTGCCAGCAGTTACCGGGGACAACCCAGGGACGAGCAGTACTTC. As protein: CASSYRGQPRDEQYF.

About this clone: Possible read error: a much larger clone is one base away. The V gene is TRBV20-1, the J gene TRBJ2-5, with 11 bases matching TRBD2. Germline trimming cut 2 bases from V and 4 bases from J; bases unmatched to any gene: 3. Germline V lookup: CDR1 DFQATT, CDR2 SNEGSKA (reference sequence). The CDR3 length is 14 residues. The DNA for the CDR3 is TGCAGTGCTAGAATAGCGGGGGGGCCAGAGACCCAGTACTTC. Amino acids: CSARIAGGPETQYF.

The sample holds many counts of this clone. The gene calls are TRBV28 and TRBJ1-5; a weak D match, TRBD1 (5 bases). Trimming left V 6 bases short and J 7 bases short, with 13 bases between. CDR3 size: 13 residues. The germline gives CDR1 MDHEN, CDR2 SYDVKM. Here the CDR3 reads CASREGSIQPQHF. The CDR3 DNA reads as TGTGCCAGCAGGGAGGGGAGTATCCAGCCCCAGCATTTT.